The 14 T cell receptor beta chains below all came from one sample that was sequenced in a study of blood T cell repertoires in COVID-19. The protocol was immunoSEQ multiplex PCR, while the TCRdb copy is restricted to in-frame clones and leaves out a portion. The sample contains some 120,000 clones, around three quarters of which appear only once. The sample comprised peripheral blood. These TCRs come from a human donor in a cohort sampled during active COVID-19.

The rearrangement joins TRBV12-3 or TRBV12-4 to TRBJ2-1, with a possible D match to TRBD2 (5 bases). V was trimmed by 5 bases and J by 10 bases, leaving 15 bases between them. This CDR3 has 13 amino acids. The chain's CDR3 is CASSPRTAMEQFF. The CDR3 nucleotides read TGTGCCAGCAGTCCTCGGACTGCCATGGAGCAGTTCTTC.

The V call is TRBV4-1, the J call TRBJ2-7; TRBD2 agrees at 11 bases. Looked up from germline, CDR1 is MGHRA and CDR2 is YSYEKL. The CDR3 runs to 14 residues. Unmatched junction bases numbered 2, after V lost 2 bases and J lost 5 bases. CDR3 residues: CASSQKTSGNEQYF. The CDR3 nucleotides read TGCGCCAGCAGCCAAAAGACTAGCGGGAACGAGCAGTACTTC.

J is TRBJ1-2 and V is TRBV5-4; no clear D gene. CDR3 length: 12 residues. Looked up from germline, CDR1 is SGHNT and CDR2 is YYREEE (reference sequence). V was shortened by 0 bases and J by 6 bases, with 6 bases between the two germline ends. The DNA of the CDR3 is TGTGCCAGCAGCTTGGACGGGGATGGCTACACCTTC. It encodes CASSLDGDGYTF.

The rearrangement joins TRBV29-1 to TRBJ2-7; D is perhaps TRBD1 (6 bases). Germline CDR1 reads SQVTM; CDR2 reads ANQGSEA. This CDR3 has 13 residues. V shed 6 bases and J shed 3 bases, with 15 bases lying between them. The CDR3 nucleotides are TGCAGCGTGGTTCCGGGACAAGGCTACGAGCAGTACTTC. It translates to CSVVPGQGYEQYF.

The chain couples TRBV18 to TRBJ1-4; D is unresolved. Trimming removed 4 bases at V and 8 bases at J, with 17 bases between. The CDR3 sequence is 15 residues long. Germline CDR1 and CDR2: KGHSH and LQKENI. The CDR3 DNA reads TGTGCCAGCTCACGAGCAGGCCGGCCTGGGGAAAAACTGTTTTTT. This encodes CASSRAGRPGEKLFF.

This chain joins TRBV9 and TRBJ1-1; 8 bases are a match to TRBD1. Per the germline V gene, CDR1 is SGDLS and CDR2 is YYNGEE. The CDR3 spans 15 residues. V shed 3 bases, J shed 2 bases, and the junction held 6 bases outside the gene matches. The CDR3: CASSERGQANTEAFF. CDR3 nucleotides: TGTGCCAGCAGCGAACGGGGACAGGCCAACACTGAAGCTTTCTTT.

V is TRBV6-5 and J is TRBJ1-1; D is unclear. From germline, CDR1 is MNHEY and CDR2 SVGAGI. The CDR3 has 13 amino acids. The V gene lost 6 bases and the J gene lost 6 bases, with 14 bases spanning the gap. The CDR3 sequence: CASRSLTNPEAFF. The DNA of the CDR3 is TGTGCCAGCAGGAGTCTGACAAACCCTGAAGCTTTCTTT.

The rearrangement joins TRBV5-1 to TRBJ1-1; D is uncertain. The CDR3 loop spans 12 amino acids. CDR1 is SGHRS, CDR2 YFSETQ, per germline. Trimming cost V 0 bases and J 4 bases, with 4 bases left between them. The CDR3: CASSLDSTEAFF. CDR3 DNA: TGCGCCAGCAGCTTGGACAGCACTGAAGCTTTCTTT. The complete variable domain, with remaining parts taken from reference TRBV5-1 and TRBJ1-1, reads KAGVTQTPRYLIKTRGQQVTLSCSPISGHRSVSWYQQTPGQGLQFLFEYFSETQRNKGNFPGRFSGRQFSNSRSEMNVSTLELGDSALYLCASSLDSTEAFFGQGTRLTVV.

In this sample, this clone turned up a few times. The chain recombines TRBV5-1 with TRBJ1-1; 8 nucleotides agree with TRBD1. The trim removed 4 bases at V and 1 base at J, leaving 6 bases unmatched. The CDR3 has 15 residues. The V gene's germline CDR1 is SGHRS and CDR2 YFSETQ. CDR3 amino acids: CASSSTGGKNTEAFF. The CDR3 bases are TGCGCCAGCAGCAGTACAGGGGGGAAGAACACTGAAGCTTTCTTT. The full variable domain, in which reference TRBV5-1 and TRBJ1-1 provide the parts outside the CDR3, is KAGVTQTPRYLIKTRGQQVTLSCSPISGHRSVSWYQQTPGQGLQFLFEYFSETQRNKGNFPGRFSGRQFSNSRSEMNVSTLELGDSALYLCASSSTGGKNTEAFFGQGTRLTVV.

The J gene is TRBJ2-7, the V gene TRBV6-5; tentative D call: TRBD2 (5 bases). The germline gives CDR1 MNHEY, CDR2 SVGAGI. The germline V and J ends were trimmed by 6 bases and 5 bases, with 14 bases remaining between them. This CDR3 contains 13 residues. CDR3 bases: TGTGCCAGCAGGTGGGCGATGGAGGACGAGCAGTACTTC. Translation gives CASRWAMEDEQYF.

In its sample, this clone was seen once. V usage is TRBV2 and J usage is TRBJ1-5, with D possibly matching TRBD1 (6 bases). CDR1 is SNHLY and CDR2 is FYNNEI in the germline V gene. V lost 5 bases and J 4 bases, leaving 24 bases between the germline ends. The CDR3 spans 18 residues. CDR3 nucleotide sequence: TGTGCCAGCAGTTTCTCAACTTGGGACACTTTGGGAAATCAGCCCCAGCATTTT. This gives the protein CASSFSTWDTLGNQPQHF.

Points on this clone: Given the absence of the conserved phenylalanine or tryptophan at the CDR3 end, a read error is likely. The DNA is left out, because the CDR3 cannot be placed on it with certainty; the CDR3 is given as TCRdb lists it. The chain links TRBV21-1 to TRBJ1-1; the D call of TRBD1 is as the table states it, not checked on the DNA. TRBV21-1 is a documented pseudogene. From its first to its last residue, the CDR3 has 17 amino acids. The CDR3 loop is CASSKSLNGVDSSHNTV.

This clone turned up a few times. CDR3 coding DNA: TGTGCCAGCAGCCAAGATGGTCCAGGGGCCAGGTCACCCCTCCACTTT. Protein sequence: CASSQDGPGARSPLHF. The rearrangement links TRBV4-2 to TRBJ1-6; a possible D gene is TRBD1 (6 bases). Germline CDR1 and CDR2: LGHNA and YNFKEQ. The CDR3 sequence is 16 residues long. Trimming cost V 0 bases and J 10 bases, with 16 bases left between them.

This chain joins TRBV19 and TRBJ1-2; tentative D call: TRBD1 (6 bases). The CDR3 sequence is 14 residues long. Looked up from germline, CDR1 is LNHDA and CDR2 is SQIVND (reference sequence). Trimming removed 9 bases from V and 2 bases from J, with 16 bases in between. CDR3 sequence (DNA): TGTGCCAGCCAACCACCGGGGGGCAACTATGGCTACACCTTC. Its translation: CASQPPGGNYGYTF.